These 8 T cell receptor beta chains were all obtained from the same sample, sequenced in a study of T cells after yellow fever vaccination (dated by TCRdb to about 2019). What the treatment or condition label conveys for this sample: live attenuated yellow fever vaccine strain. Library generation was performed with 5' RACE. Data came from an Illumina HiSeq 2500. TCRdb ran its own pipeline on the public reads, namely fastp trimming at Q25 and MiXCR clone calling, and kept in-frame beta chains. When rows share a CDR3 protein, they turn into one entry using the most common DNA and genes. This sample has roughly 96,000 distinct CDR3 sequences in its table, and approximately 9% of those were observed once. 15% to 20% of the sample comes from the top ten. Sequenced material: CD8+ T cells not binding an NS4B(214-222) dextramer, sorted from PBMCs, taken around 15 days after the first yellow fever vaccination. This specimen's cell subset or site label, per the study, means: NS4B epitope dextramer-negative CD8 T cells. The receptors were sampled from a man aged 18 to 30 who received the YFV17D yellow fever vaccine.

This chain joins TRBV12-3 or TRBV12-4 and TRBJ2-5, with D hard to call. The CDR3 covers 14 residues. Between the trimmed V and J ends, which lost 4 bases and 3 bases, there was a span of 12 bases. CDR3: CASSSYTEKETQYF. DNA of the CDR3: TGTGCCAGCAGTTCCTACACGGAGAAAGAGACCCAGTACTTC.

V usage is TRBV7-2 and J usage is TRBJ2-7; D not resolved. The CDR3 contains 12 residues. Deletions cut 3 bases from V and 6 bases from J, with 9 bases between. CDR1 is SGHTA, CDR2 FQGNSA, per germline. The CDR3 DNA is TGTGCCAGCAGCTTTTTTCTATCCGAGCAGTACTTC. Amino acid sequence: CASSFFLSEQYF. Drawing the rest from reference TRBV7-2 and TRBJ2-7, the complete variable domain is GAGVSQSPSNKVTEKGKDVELRCDPISGHTALYWYRQSLGQGLEFLIYFQGNSAPDKSGLPSDRFSAERTGGSVSTLTIQRTQQEDSAVYLCASSFFLSEQYFGPGTRLTVT.

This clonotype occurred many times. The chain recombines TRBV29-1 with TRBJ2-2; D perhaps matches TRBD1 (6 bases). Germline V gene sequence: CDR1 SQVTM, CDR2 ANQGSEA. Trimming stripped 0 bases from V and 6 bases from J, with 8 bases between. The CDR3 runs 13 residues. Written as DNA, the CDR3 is TGCAGCGTTGAAGAGACAGGACCCGGGGAGCTGTTTTTT. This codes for CSVEETGPGELFF.

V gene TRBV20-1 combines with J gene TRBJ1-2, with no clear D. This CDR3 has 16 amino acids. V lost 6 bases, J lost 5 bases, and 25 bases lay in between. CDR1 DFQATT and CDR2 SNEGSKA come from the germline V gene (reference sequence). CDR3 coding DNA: TGCAGTGCCGGCCCATCTGGGAGAGCGTTTGTATATGGCTACACCTTC. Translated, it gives CSAGPSGRAFVYGYTF.

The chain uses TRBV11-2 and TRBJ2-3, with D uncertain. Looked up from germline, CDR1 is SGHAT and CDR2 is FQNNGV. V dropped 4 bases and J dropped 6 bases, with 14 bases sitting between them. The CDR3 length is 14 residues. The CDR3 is CASSSPLKLDTQYF. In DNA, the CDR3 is TGTGCCAGCAGCTCACCTTTGAAGTTGGATACGCAGTATTTT.

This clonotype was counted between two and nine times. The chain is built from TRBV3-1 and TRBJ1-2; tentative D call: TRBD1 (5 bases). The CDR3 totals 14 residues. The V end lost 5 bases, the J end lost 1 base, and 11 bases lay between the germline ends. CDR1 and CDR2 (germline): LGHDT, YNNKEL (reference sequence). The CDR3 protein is CASSSGPNNYGYTF. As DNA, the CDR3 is TGTGCCAGCAGCTCGGGGCCCAATAACTATGGCTACACCTTC.

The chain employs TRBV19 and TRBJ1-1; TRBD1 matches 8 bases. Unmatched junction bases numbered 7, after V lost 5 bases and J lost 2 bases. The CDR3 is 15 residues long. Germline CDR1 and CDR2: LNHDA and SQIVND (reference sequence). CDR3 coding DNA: TGTGCCAGTAGTCTGGGACAGGACCTTAACACTGAAGCTTTCTTT. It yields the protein CASSLGQDLNTEAFF.

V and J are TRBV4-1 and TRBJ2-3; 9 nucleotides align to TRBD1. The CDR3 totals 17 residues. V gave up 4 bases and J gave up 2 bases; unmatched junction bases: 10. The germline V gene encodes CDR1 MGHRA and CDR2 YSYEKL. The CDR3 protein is CASSLSTGTGTTDTQYF. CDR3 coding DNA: TGCGCCAGCAGCCTGAGCACCGGGACAGGGACCACAGATACGCAGTATTTT.